Included here is one TCR beta chain sequence, with context. Its cognate antigen has yet to be identified. Qualities for individual bases were not recorded, and no much larger clone is one base off. Library prep was done by the immunoSEQ multiplex PCR assay. Rearranged TCR beta chain sequences were amplified with the hsTCRB Kit following the manufacturer's protocol. Sequencing of TCRB libraries was carried out on an Illumina MiSeq. As for the authors' bioinformatics: The proprietary platform of the kit vendor was used for demultiplexing, trimming and gene mapping. Entries here come from immuneACCESS through TCRdb and include only in-frame sequences with V and J called. Some clones fail to appear in such tables; in the studies checked, an unresolved V gene covers under half of the shortfall, and the cause of the remainder is unknown. V and J calls and clone size are as listed in that table; D and trimming were resolved from the DNA. The sample table lists 20,000 to 25,000 clones, 70% of them with a count of one. In total, the top ten clones hold 9.5% to 12% of the sample.

The label giving this sample's time point can be read as: week 11, during vaccination. A 20-mer mutant IDH1 peptide at 300 micrograms in Montanide made up each vaccine dose, which was injected subcutaneously together with topical imiquimod. The donors had newly diagnosed IDH1-mutant astrocytomas of WHO grade 3 or 4 that showed loss of nuclear ATRX. The samples were drawn from NOA16, a multicentre, single-arm, open-label phase I trial in Germany that tested a mutant IDH1 peptide vaccine in humans for the first time. The DNeasy Blood and Tissue Kit was used to extract genomic DNA from EDTA blood for TCRB sequencing. V loses 5 bases of germline sequence and J loses 2 bases, and the interval between the two ends is 19 bases. The CDR3 contains 16 residues, cysteine and phenylalanine counted. Solely the CDR3 DNA is kept, with 48 bases framed from the first base. Taken from the germline V gene (reference sequence), the CDR1 and CDR2 loops are GTSNPN and SVGIG.

These data are taken from a study of a mutant IDH1 vaccine in newly diagnosed glioma (dated by TCRdb to the early 2020s). As for the study more broadly: Patients received eight vaccinations in weeks 1, 3, 5, 7, 11, 15, 19 and 23, corresponding to visits V03 through V10. Vaccination was initiated 4-6 weeks after radiotherapy alone, or concurrently with temozolomide cycles in the chemotherapy-containing groups. The approximately 30 treated patients were roughly 62% male and roughly 40% female, with a mean age of around 40 years. Prior to enrollment, patients had been given standard therapy consisting of radiotherapy alone, temozolomide alone, or radiochemotherapy with temozolomide, with the combination given to most patients. Peripheral blood was drawn at six visits: V03 (baseline), V05, V07, V10, V12 and V13. Longitudinal TCRB deep sequencing was done for 25 to 30 treated patients, wherever samples were available for exploratory analyses.

Results the study describes overall, beyond this receptor: Pseudoprogression seemed to be unrelated to changes in the top peripheral T cell clonotypes found by TCRB sequencing. The authors noted that analyses of patient blood samples could not be reproduced because of sample limitations. Immune responses induced by the vaccine were seen in around 93% of patients across multiple MHC alleles. Selection of PBMC samples for TCRB deep sequencing was based on availability.

The sequence joins TRBV30 to TRBJ1-5, with the identity of the D gene unclear. Material: peripheral blood mononuclear cells (PBMCs), obtained from a glioma patient whose treatment included an IDH1 peptide vaccine. This clonotype was sampled from a man aged 18 to 30 with glioma. Some clones in this sample may be carry-over from other donors' samples. The DNA reads as follows: TGTGCCTGGGGAGATCCAAGGGCACGCGGCAATCAGCCCCAGCATTTT. Translated, it gives CAWGDPRARGNQPQHF.